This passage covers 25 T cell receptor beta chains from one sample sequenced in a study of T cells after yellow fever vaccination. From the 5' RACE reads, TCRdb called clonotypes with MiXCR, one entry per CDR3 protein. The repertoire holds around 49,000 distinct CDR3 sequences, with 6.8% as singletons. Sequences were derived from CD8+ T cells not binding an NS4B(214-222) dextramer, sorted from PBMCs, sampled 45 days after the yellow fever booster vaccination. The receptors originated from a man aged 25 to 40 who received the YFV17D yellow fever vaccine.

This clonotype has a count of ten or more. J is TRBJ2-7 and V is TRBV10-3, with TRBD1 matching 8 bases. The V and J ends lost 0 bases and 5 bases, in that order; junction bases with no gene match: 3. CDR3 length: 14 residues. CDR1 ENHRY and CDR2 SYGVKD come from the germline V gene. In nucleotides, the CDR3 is TGTGCCATCAGTGAGTCCGGACAGGGCCACGAGCAGTACTTC. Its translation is CAISESGQGHEQYF.

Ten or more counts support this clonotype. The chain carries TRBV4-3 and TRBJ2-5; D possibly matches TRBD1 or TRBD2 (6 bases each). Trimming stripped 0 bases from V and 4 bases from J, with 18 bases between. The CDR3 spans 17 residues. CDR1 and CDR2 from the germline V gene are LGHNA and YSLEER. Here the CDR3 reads CASSQDGPGEAGETQYF. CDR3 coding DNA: TGCGCCAGCAGCCAAGACGGGCCAGGGGAGGCCGGAGAGACCCAGTACTTC.

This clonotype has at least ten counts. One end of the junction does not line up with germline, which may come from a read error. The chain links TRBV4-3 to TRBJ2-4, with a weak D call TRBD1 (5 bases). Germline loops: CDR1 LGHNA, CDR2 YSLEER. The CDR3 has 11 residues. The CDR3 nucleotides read TGTGCCAGCAGCCAGGGTGACATTCAGTACTTC. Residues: CASSQGDIQYF.

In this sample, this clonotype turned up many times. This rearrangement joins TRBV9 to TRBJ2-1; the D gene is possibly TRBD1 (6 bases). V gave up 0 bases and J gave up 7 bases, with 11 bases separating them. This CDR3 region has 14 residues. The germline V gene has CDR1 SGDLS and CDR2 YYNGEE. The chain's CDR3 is CASSVADSRNEQFF. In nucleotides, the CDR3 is TGTGCCAGCAGCGTAGCGGACAGCCGTAATGAGCAGTTCTTC.

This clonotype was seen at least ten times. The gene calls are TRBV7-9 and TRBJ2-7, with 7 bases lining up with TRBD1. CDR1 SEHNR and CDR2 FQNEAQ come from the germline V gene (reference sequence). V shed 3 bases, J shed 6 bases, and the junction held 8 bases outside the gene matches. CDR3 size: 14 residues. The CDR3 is CASSLTGSPSEQYF. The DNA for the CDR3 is TGTGCCAGCAGCTTGACAGGGTCGCCCTCCGAGCAGTACTTC.

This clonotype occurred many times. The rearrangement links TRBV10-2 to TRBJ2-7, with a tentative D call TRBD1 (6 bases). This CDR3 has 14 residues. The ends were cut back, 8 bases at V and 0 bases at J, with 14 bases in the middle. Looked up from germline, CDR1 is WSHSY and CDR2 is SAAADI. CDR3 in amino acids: CASFGGDISYEQYF. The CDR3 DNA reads TGCGCCAGCTTTGGTGGGGACATCTCCTACGAGCAGTACTTC.

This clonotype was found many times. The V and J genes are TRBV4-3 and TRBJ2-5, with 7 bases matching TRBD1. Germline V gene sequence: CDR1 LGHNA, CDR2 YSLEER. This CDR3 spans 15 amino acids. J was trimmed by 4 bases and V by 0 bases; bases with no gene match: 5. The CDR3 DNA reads TGCGCCAGCAGCCAAGATACAGGGGTGGGAGAGACCCAGTACTTC. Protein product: CASSQDTGVGETQYF.

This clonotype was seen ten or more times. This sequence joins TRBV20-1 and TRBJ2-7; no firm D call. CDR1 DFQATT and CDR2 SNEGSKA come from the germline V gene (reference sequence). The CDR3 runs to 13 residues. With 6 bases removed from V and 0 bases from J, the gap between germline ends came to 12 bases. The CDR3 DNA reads TGCAGTGCCCCCACCGTAACCTCCTACGAGCAGTACTTC. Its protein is CSAPTVTSYEQYF.

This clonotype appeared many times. In DNA form, the CDR3 reads TGTGCCAGCAGTGACTTGGTATACGGGGGCAGGAGAGCCATTCAGTACTTC. This sequence encodes CASSDLVYGGRRAIQYF. The chain employs TRBV27 and TRBJ2-4; D possibly uses TRBD1 or TRBD2 (6 bases each). V lost 5 bases and J lost 9, with 26 bases in between. Germline values: CDR1 MNHEY, CDR2 SMNVEV (reference sequence). The length of the CDR3 is 17 residues.

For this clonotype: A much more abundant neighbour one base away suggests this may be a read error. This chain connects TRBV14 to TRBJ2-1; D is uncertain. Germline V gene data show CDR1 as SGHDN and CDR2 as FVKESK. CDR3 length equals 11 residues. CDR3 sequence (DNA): TGTGCCATCAGCCAAGAGTGGCCACAGTTCTTC. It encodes CAISQEWPQFF.

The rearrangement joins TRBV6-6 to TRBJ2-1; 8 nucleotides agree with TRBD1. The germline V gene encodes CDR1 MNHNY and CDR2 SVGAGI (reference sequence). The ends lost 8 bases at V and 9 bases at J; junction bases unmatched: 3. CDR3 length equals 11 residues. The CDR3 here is CASSTGVEQFF. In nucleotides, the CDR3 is TGTGCCAGCTCGACAGGGGTTGAGCAGTTCTTC.

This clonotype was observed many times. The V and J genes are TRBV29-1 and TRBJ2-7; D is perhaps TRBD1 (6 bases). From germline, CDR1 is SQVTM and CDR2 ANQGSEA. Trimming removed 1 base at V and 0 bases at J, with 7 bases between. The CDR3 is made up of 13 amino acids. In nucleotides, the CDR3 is TGCAGCGTTGAAGGAGGGGGCTCCTACGAGCAGTACTTC. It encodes CSVEGGGSYEQYF.

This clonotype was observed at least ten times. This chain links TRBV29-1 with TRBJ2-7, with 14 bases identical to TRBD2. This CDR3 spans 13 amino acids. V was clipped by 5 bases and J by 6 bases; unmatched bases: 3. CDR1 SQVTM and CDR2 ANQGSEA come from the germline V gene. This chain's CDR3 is CSVRTSGRIEQYF. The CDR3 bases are TGCAGCGTTCGGACTAGCGGGAGGATCGAGCAGTACTTC.

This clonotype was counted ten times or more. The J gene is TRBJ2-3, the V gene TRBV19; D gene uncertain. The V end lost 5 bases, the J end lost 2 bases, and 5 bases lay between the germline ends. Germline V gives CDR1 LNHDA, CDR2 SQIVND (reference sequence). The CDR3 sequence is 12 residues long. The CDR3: CASSSATDTQYF. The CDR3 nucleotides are TGTGCCAGTAGTTCAGCCACAGATACGCAGTATTTT.

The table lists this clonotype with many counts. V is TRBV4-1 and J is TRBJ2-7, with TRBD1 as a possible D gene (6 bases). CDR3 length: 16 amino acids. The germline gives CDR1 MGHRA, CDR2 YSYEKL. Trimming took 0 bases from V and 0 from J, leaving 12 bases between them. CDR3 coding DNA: TGCGCCAGCAGCCAAGAATGGGACATAGACTCCTACGAGCAGTACTTC. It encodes CASSQEWDIDSYEQYF.

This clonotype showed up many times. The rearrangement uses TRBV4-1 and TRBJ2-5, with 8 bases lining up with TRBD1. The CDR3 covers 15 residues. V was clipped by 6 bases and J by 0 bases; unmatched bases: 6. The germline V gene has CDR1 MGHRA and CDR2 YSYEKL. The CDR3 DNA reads TGCGCCAGCAGTCCAGGGGGCACGTACCAAGAGACCCAGTACTTC. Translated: CASSPGGTYQETQYF.

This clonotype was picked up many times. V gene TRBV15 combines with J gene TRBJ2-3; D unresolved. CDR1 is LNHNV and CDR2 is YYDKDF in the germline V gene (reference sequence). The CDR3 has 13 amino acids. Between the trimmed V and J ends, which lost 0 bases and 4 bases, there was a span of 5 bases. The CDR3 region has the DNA TGTGCCACCAGCAGAGATAGTGCAGATACGCAGTATTTT. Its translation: CATSRDSADTQYF.

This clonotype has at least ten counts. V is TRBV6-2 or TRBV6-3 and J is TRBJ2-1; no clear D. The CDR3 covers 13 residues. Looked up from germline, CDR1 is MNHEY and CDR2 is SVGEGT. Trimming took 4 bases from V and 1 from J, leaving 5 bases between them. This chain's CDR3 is CASSFGSYNEQFF. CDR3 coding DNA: TGTGCCAGCAGTTTCGGATCCTACAATGAGCAGTTCTTC.

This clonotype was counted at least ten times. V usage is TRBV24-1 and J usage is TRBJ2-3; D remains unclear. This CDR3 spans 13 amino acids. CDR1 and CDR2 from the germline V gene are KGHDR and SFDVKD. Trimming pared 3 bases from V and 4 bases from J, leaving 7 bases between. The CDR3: CATSDPDADTQYF. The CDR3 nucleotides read TGTGCCACCAGTGATCCAGACGCAGATACGCAGTATTTT.

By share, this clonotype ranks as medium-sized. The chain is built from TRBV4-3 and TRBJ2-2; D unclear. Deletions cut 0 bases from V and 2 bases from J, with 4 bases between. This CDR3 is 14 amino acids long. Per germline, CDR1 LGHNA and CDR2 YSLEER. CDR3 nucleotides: TGCGCCAGCAGCCAAGAACATAACACCGGGGAGCTGTTTTTT. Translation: CASSQEHNTGELFF.

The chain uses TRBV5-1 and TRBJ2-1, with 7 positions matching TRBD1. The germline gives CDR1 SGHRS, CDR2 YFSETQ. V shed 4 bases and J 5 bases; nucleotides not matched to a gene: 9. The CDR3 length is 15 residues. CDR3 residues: CASSDRDRENNEQFF. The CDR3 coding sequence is TGCGCCAGCAGCGACCGGGACAGAGAAAACAATGAGCAGTTCTTC.

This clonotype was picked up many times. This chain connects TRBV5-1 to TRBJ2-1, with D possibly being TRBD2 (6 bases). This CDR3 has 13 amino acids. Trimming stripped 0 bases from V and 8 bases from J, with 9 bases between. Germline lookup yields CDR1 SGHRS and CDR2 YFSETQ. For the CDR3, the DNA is TGCGCCAGCAGCTTGGTGGGAGGCGATGAGCAGTTCTTC. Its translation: CASSLVGGDEQFF.

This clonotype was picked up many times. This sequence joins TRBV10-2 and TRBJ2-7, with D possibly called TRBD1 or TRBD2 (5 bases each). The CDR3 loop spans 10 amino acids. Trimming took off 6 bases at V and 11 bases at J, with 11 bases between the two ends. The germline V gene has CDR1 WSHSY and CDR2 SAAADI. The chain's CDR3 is CASRTLGEYF. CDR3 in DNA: TGCGCCAGCAGAACACTAGGGGAGTACTTC.

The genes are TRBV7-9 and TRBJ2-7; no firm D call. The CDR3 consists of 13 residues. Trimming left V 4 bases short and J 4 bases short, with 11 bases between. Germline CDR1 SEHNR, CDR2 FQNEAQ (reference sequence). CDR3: CASSSSMDYEQYF. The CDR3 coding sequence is TGTGCCAGCAGCTCTTCTATGGATTACGAGCAGTACTTC.

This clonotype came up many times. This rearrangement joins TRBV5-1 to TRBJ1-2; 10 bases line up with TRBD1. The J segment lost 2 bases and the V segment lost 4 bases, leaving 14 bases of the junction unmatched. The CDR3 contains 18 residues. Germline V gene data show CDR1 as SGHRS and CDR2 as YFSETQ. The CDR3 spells CASSTGSDWDRGNYGYTF. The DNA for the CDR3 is TGCGCCAGCAGCACCGGTTCGGATTGGGACAGGGGCAACTATGGCTACACCTTC.